This TCR beta chain was found in a study of post-analysis software for immune sequencing data. Germline-derived CDR1 and CDR2 are DFQATT and SNEGSKA (reference sequence). This CDR3 comprises 13 residues. V dropped 6 bases and J dropped 1 base, with 12 bases sitting between them. Study-wide findings and caveats: Five TRBV segments were significantly more frequent in patients than in controls. TRBV5-6, TRBV5-1 and TRBV20-1 were among these segments. Significantly decreased normalized Chao1 diversity was recorded for multiple sclerosis patients relative to controls. Strong co-clustering by F measure linked samples that shared a preparation batch.

The authors incorporated unique molecular identifiers into the TCR beta cDNA libraries. TCRdb processed the PCR reads anew with MiXCR; each CDR3 protein has one entry. The profile shows around 710,000 distinct CDR3 sequences, approximately 44% of them singletons. With regard to this clonotype: No antigen is known for it.

The sequenced sample consisted of blood. The chain couples TRBV20-1 to TRBJ1-1; a weak D match, TRBD1 (5 bases). The sequence was collected from a girl aged 10-17 years with multiple sclerosis. The CDR3 here is CSAGGGWNTEAFF. CDR3 sequence (DNA): TGCAGTGCCGGCGGGGGTTGGAACACTGAAGCTTTCTTT.